Detailed here is one T cell receptor (beta chain). Which antigen it targets is not known. No much larger clonotype is one base removed from it; base qualities were not supplied. Looking up the germline V gene yields CDR1 SGHRS and CDR2 YFSETQ. The V and J ends are trimmed by 5 bases and 5 bases, leaving 16 bases between them. Including the terminal cysteine and phenylalanine, the CDR3 comprises 14 residues. Only CDR3 DNA is held: 42 bases, read in frame from base 1. Using the deep immunoSEQ assay, multiplex PCR amplified TCR CDR3 regions from genomic DNA. For each cell subset, the extracted genomic DNA was distributed evenly across all wells of several immunoSEQ 96-well plates, and each plate served as one replicate. Each replicate PCR for sorted subsets received about 220 ng genomic DNA, equal to tens of thousands of T cell genomes. Purified libraries were measured with a Qubit 3.0 fluorometer, size-checked on a Bioanalyzer 2100, and measured again with the KAPA Library Quantification kit. Each immunoSEQ 96-well plate was sequenced on its own single-read 150-cycle Illumina NextSeq 550 flow cell. As for how the authors treated the data: Because the immunoSEQ output held only junctional sequences and lacked quality scores, the filtering could not match the filtering applied to full-length reads. To assign V/J genes and CDR3, sequences were annotated against IMGT germline references using PyIR, a Python wrapper for IgBLAST v1.9. Reads were filtered out if the reads had weak V/J assignments (E-value above 1e-6), no CDR3, stop codons, out-of-frame junctions, or ambiguous translated residues. V3J clonotypes were defined as sequences sharing an identical inferred V gene, J gene, and CDR3 amino acid sequence. Percentage overlap between repertoires was computed as shared unique clonotypes divided by the size of the smaller repertoire. Richness of each repertoire was evaluated using RTK rarefaction, the Chao1 estimator, and Recon v2.1 estimates of unobserved clonotypes. Generation probabilities for all TCRbeta clonotypes obtained by the gDNA method from a handful of donors were computed using OLGA. Entries here come from immuneACCESS through TCRdb and include only in-frame sequences with V and J called. Some clones fail to appear in such tables; in the studies checked, an unresolved V gene covers under half of the shortfall, and the cause of the remainder is unknown. Clone size and the V and J calls come from that table; the DNA yielded D and trimming. The sample table records 1,500,000 or so clones; around 95% of these occur just once. Together, the top ten hold about 1.2% of the sample.

The data were obtained in a study of shared clonotypes between healthy human individuals (TCRdb year 2020). Study-level background: A couple of women and a few men aged 18 to 49 years were included in the cohort. Between about 0.85 and 9.5 billion PBMCs per donor were obtained by leukapheresis. For each donor, three plates each were used for CD4 naive and CD4 memory, two plates were used for CD8 naive, and one plate was used for CD8 memory. The study deeply sequenced blood TCR repertoires of roughly five healthy adults to estimate repertoire size and the extent of clonotype sharing between individuals. Different laboratories and diverse techniques were used to prepare libraries and sequence TCR repertoires, to increase sequencing depth and limit assay-specific biases. The study at large found these results: Compared with non-shared clonotypes, the clonotypes found in all four sorted-subset donors had higher generation probabilities. Because the study included only a small number of donors, the genetic and exposure-history diversity represented was limited. Based on pairwise subsampling, the degree of clonotype sharing among donors was expected to be affected by sequencing depth. Even with the large sequencing depth, rarefaction of the sorted-subset datasets indicated that sequencing was incomplete. Sampling was restricted to blood, and TCR repertoires in tissues likely differ from the TCR repertoires found in blood. Estimated clonotype richness was generally larger for naive than for memory subsets. Sharing across a few donors was observed for about 5% of naive CD4, over 3% of naive CD8, over 2% of memory CD4, and 0.4% of memory CD8 clonotypes.

The donors were healthy, HIV-negative adults with no recently reported acute infections or vaccinations. All donors were Caucasian adults living in Nashville, Tennessee, USA. CD4+ T cells were enriched by magnetic negative selection, after which naive cells were positively selected on CD45RA and the negative fraction was taken as the memory subset. Blood was collected by leukapheresis, and PBMCs were isolated by Ficoll-Histopaque density gradient centrifugation and then cryopreserved in liquid nitrogen vapor phase. Analytical flow cytometry was used to check the purity and quantity of each magnetically sorted T cell population. Each sorted fraction had its genomic DNA isolated and then quantified by UV absorbance on a Nanodrop 2000c.

This TCR came from a man between 25 and 39 years old in good health. Input material: naive CD4+ T cells sorted from blood. The meaning of the sample's cell subset or site label: CD45RA+ positively selected. The chain joins TRBV5-1 to TRBJ2-5, with the D gene not confidently named. CDR3 region: CASSQEPGLETQYF. The nucleotide sequence is TGCGCCAGCAGTCAAGAGCCAGGCCTGGAGACCCAGTACTTC.